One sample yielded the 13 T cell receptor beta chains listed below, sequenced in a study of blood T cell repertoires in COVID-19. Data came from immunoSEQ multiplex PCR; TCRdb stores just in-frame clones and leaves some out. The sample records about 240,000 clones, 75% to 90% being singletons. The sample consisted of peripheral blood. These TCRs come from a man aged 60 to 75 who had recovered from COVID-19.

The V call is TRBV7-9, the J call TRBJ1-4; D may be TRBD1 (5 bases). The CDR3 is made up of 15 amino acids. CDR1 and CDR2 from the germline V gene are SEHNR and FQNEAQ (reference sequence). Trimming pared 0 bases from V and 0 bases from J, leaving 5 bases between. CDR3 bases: TGTGCCAGCAGCTTAGCAGGGGCAACTAATGAAAAACTGTTTTTT. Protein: CASSLAGATNEKLFF.

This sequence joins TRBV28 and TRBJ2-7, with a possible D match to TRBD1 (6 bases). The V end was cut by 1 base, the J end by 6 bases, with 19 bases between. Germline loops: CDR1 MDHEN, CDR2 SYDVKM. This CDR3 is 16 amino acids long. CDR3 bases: TGTGCCAGCAGTTTATTAGGAGAGGGAGCAGGGGCCGAGCAGTACTTC. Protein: CASSLLGEGAGAEQYF.

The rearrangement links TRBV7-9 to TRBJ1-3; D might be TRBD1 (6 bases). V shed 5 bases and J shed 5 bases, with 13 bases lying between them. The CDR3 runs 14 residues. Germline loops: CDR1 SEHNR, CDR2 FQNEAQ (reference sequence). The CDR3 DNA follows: TGTGCCAGCAGCCTAACCCAGGGGAGAAACACCATATATTTT. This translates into CASSLTQGRNTIYF.

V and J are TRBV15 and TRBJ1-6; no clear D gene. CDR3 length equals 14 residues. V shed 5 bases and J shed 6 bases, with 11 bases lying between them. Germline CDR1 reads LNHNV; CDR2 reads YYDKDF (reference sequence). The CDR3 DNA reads TGTGCCACCAGCTTATCGACGGGTAATTCACCCCTCCACTTT. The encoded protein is CATSLSTGNSPLHF.

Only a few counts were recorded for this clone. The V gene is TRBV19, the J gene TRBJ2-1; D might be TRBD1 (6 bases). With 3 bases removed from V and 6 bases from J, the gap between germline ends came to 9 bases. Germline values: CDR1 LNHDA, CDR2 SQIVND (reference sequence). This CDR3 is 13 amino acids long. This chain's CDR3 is CASSIHRVNEQFF. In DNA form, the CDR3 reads TGTGCCAGTAGTATCCACAGGGTCAATGAGCAGTTCTTC. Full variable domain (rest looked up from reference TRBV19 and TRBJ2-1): DGGITQSPKYLFRKEGQNVTLSCEQNLNHDAMYWYRQDPGQGLRLIYYSQIVNDFQKGDIAEGYSVSREKKESFPLTVTSAQKNPTAFYLCASSIHRVNEQFFGPGTRLTVL.

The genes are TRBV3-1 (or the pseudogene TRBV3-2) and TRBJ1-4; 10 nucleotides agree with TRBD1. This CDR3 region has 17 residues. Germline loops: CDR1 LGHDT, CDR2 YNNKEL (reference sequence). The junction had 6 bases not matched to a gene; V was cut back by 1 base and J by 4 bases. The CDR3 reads CASSQALDRGINEKLFF. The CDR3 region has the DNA TGTGCCAGCAGCCAAGCCTTGGACAGGGGGATTAATGAAAAACTGTTTTTT.

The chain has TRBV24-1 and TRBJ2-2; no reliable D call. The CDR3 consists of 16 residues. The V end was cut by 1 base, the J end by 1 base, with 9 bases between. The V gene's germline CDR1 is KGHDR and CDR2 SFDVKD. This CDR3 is CATSDLGRKNTGELFF. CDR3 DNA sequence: TGTGCCACCAGTGATTTAGGCAGGAAGAACACCGGGGAGCTGTTTTTT.

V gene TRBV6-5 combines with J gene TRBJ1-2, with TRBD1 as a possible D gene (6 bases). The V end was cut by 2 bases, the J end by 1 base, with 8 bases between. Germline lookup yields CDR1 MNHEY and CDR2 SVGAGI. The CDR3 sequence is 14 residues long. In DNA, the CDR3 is TGTGCCAGCAGTTACGGGGGCAGTAACTATGGCTACACCTTC. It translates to CASSYGGSNYGYTF.

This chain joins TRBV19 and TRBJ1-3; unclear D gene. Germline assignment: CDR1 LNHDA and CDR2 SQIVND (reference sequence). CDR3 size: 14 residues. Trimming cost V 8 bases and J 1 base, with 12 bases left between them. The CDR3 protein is CASQREESGNTIYF. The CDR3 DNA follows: TGTGCCAGTCAAAGAGAGGAATCTGGAAACACCATATATTTT.

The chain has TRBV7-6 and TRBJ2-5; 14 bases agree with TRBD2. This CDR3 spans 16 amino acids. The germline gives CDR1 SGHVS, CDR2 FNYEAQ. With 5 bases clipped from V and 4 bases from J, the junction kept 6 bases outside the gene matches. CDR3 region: CASSVQGLAGVETQYF. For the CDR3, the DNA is TGTGCCAGCAGCGTCCAGGGACTAGCGGGGGTAGAGACCCAGTACTTC.

CDR3 sequence (DNA): TGTGCCACCAGTGATTTGGGGGACTCTCTTGCCTACGAGCAGTACGTC. It encodes CATSDLGDSLAYEQYV. This chain uses TRBV24-1 with TRBJ2-7; perhaps TRBD2 as D (6 bases). Germline CDR1 reads KGHDR; CDR2 reads SFDVKD. Trimming cost V 0 bases and J 2 bases, with 13 bases left between them. The CDR3 is 16 amino acids.

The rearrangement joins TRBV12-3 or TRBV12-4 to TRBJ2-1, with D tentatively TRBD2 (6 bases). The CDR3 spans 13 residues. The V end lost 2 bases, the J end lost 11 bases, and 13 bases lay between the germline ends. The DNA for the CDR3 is TGTGCCAGCAGTTTACCGGGAGCAGTGCAGCAGTTCTTC. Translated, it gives CASSLPGAVQQFF.

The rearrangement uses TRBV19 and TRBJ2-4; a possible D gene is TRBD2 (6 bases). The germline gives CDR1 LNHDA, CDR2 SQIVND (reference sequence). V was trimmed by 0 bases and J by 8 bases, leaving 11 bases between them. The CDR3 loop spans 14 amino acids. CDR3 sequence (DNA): TGTGCCAGTAGTATAGATCAGGGAGGATACATTCAGTACTTC. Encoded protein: CASSIDQGGYIQYF.